Listed below are T cell receptor beta chains from one sample, sequenced in a study of blood T cell repertoires in COVID-19. Sequencing was performed with immunoSEQ multiplex PCR; in TCRdb, only in-frame clones are kept and a portion is missing. The table records under 150,000 clones, approximately 88% of them present only once. Sequenced sample: peripheral blood. The source is a woman aged 40 to 55 with acute or convalescent COVID-19. Both conserved end residues are part of each CDR3. Fields, in order: D gene, J gene, V gene, clone size, CDR3 protein, CDR3 DNA. D genes are given only for firm matches. Not all rows give a size; the values are once, few, many and, for expanded clones, a class.

>TRBD1|TRBJ2-7|TRBV19|-
CASSTDRGMRSYEQYF
TGTGCCAGTAGTACGGACAGGGGCATGAGGTCCTACGAGCAGTACTTC
>TRBD1|TRBJ1-4|TRBV18|-
CASSPGTGNSEKLFF
TGTGCCAGCTCACCCGGGACAGGGAATTCCGAAAAACTGTTTTTT
>-|TRBJ2-2|TRBV7-9|few
CASSLYRDRGELFF
TGTGCCAGCAGCTTATACAGGGATCGCGGGGAGCTGTTTTTT
>TRBD2|TRBJ2-7|TRBV6-5|-
CASSSNSGGRYEQYF
TGTGCCAGCAGCTCGAATAGCGGGGGACGTTACGAGCAGTACTTC
>TRBD1|TRBJ1-5|TRBV7-2|once
CASSPLGGTGGVTQPQHF
TGTGCCAGCAGCCCGCTAGGGGGGACAGGGGGCGTAACTCAGCCCCAGCATTTT
>-|TRBJ1-2|TRBV13|once
CASSSQFLNYGYTF
TGTGCCAGCAGCTCACAGTTCCTCAACTATGGCTACACCTTC
>-|TRBJ2-1|TRBV7-2|few
CASSPDNEQFF
TGTGCCAGCAGCCCTGACAATGAGCAGTTCTTC
>-|TRBJ2-7|TRBV18|-
CASSPVSGSYEQYF
TGTGCCAGCTCACCAGTGTCAGGTTCTTACGAGCAGTACTTC
>TRBD2|TRBJ2-7|TRBV27|once
CASSLAGGPNEQYF
TGTGCCAGCAGCCTAGCGGGGGGGCCCAACGAGCAGTACTTC
>-|TRBJ2-2|TRBV2|-
CASSVVGRGSSGELFF
TGTGCCAGCAGTGTGGTGGGCAGGGGATCCAGCGGGGAGCTGTTTTTT
>-|TRBJ1-1|TRBV7-8|-
CASSEWGQGTEAFF
TGTGCCAGCAGCGAGTGGGGGCAGGGGACTGAAGCTTTCTTT
>-|TRBJ1-2|TRBV7-9|-
CASSLLAGEDGYTF
TGTGCCAGCAGCTTATTGGCGGGGGAAGATGGCTACACCTTC
>TRBD2|TRBJ2-3|TRBV7-3|-
CASSLTSGGPHTQYF
TGTGCCAGCAGCCTAACTAGCGGGGGGCCGCATACGCAGTATTTT
>-|TRBJ1-2|TRBV24-1|-
CATSDSRVNYGYTF
TGTGCCACCAGTGACTCCCGGGTTAACTATGGCTACACCTTC